Below are 32 T cell receptor beta chains sequenced from a single sample in a study of glioma-infiltrating T cells. Amplification of TCR alpha and beta CDR3 regions from RNA used iRepertoire nested multiplex PCR. TCRdb ran MiXCR on the multiplex PCR reads and lists one entry per CDR3 protein. Seen here are about 89,000 distinct CDR3 sequences, 20% to 25% observed once, and the top ten hold around 7%. Sequencing was carried out using glioma tissue, nonneoplastic brain tissue, or PBMCs (not recorded which). Receptors were obtained from a human donor with low-grade glioma or glioblastoma, undergoing nonglioma brain surgery, or in good health (not recorded which).

To note about this clonotype: A much larger clone lies one base from this, so it may be a read error. J is TRBJ2-1 and V is TRBV12-3 or TRBV12-4, with 11 bases lining up with TRBD1. The CDR3 covers 16 residues. V trimming: 6 bases; J trimming: 12 bases; junction bases outside the gene matches: 16. The chain's CDR3 is CASRPTGTGGVRVQFF. Here the CDR3 DNA reads TGTGCCAGCAGACCAACCGGGACAGGGGGTGTGAGAGTGCAGTTCTTC.

Of note for this clonotype: It may be a read error: a sequence one base away is much more abundant. The conserved closing phenylalanine or tryptophan is absent in this CDR3, likely reflecting a read error. The chain employs TRBV19 and TRBJ1-2, with D maybe TRBD1 (5 bases). Germline V CDR1 and CDR2: LNHDA, SQIVND (reference sequence). CDR3 length: 15 residues. The germline V and J ends were trimmed by 5 bases and 4 bases, with 17 bases remaining between them. The CDR3 nucleotides are TGTGCCAGTAGTGCCGCGGGACGGTTAGGCTATGGCTACACCCTC. Protein: CASSAAGRLGYGYTL.

This clonotype was seen only a few times. The V gene is TRBV5-1, the J gene TRBJ2-1; D perhaps matches TRBD2 (6 bases). This CDR3 region has 15 residues. Germline-derived CDR1 and CDR2 are SGHRS and YFSETQ. The germline V and J ends were trimmed by 4 bases and 10 bases, with 21 bases remaining between them. CDR3 nucleotide sequence: TGCGCCAGCAGCCCTGCGGGACTCCCAACCTCGGAGCAGTTCTTC. The encoded protein is CASSPAGLPTSEQFF. The complete variable domain, with remaining parts taken from reference TRBV5-1 and TRBJ2-1, reads KAGVTQTPRYLIKTRGQQVTLSCSPISGHRSVSWYQQTPGQGLQFLFEYFSETQRNKGNFPGRFSGRQFSNSRSEMNVSTLELGDSALYLCASSPAGLPTSEQFFGPGTRLTVL.

A note on this clonotype: The junction and the germline gene differ at one end; a read error may be behind it. The chain is built from TRBV20-1 and TRBJ2-5, with D perhaps assigned TRBD1 or TRBD2 (6 bases each). The CDR3 length is 12 residues. In germline, CDR1 is DFQATT, CDR2 SNEGSKA (reference sequence). CDR3 loop: CSSGGGGENQYF. The CDR3 DNA reads as TGCAGCTCTGGGGGCGGCGGGGAGAACCAGTACTTC.

This clonotype has at least ten counts. This rearrangement joins TRBV25-1 to TRBJ2-1; 12 positions match TRBD2. Germline CDR1 is MGHDK and CDR2 is SYGVNS. The V segment lost 1 base and the J segment 6 bases; nucleotides outside the gene matches: 4. This CDR3 spans 16 amino acids. The CDR3 here is CASSEFLAGGPNEQFF. The CDR3, as DNA: TGTGCCAGCAGTGAATTCCTAGCGGGAGGGCCCAATGAGCAGTTCTTC.

This clonotype was detected only once. This CDR3 fails to terminate in the conserved phenylalanine or tryptophan, so it likely reflects a read error. V gene TRBV6-2 or TRBV6-3 combines with J gene TRBJ1-1, with D uncertain. CDR3 length: 12 residues. Per germline, CDR1 MNHEY and CDR2 SVGEGT. V was clipped by 7 bases and J by 0 bases, with 6 bases between them. Here the CDR3 reads CASKDLNTEAFL. CDR3 DNA: TGTGCCAGCAAGGATCTGAACACTGAAGCTTTCCTT.

In its sample, this clonotype was seen many times. J is TRBJ2-1 and V is TRBV2; 9 bases are shared with TRBD2. V lost 5 bases, J lost 6 bases, and 8 bases stayed unmatched. Germline V gene sequence: CDR1 SNHLY, CDR2 FYNNEI. The CDR3 is made up of 15 amino acids. The CDR3 DNA reads TGTGCCAGCAGTCCCGGGACTAGCAGCACCAATGAGCAGTTCTTC. It is translated as CASSPGTSSTNEQFF.

Turning to this clonotype: Germline is not matched at one junction end, which may reflect a read error. The chain has TRBV5-1 and TRBJ1-2; D ambiguous. Germline V CDR1 and CDR2: SGHRS, YFSETQ. This CDR3 has 13 amino acids. The CDR3 reads CARSLSGTYGYTF. For the CDR3, the DNA is TGCGCCCGCAGCTTATCAGGCACTTATGGCTACACCTTC.

Concerning this clonotype: Since a much larger clone is just one base distant, this may be a read error. The missing conserved phenylalanine or tryptophan at the end of this CDR3 makes a read error likely. The chain couples TRBV18 to TRBJ2-1; the D gene is possibly TRBD1 (7 bases). Germline V gene sequence: CDR1 KGHSH, CDR2 LQKENI. Trimming stripped 6 bases from V and 1 base from J, with 10 bases between. There are 14 residues in the CDR3. The CDR3 here is CASSQGGSYNEQFL. The CDR3 DNA reads TGTGCCAGCTCGCAGGGGGGTTCCTACAATGAGCAGTTCCTC.

With regard to this clonotype: Here the CDR3 omits its conserved ending phenylalanine or tryptophan, so a read error is the likely source. The chain recombines TRBV12-3 or TRBV12-4 with TRBJ1-1, with D maybe TRBD1 (5 bases). V shed 6 bases and J shed 2 bases, with 13 bases lying between them. This CDR3 spans 14 amino acids. CDR3 in amino acids: CASRHPGSNTEAFL. CDR3 coding DNA: TGTGCCAGCAGACACCCAGGGTCTAACACTGAAGCTTTCTTG.

Worth noting for this clonotype: Compared with germline, one end of the junction differs, possibly owing to a read error. The gene calls are TRBV19 and TRBJ1-1; weak D call: TRBD1 (5 bases). This CDR3 spans 15 amino acids. Germline values: CDR1 LNHDA, CDR2 SQIVND (reference sequence). The CDR3 here is CASSTPPTANTEALF. As DNA, the CDR3 is TGTGCCAGTAGTACCCCGCCGACAGCGAACACTGAAGCTTTATTT.

This clonotype was detected only a few times. As DNA, the CDR3 is TGTGCCAGCTCACCTCAAACGGGGGCCGCCTACGAGCAGTACTTC. Amino acid sequence: CASSPQTGAAYEQYF. The chain carries TRBV18 and TRBJ2-7, with D perhaps matching TRBD1 or TRBD2 (6 bases each). The germline CDR1 and CDR2 sequences are KGHSH and LQKENI. The CDR3 runs to 15 residues. Deletions cut 3 bases from V and 2 bases from J, with 14 bases between. The whole variable domain, remainder taken from reference TRBV18 and TRBJ2-7, is NAGVMQNPRHLVRRRGQEARLRCSPMKGHSHVYWYRQLPEEGLKFMVYLQKENIIDESGMPKERFSAEFPKEGPSILRIQQVVRGDSAAYFCASSPQTGAAYEQYFGPGTRLTVT.

This clonotype was observed many times. The chain combines TRBV6-2 or TRBV6-3 with TRBJ2-3; D gene ambiguous. The V and J ends lost 5 bases and 1 base respectively, with 10 bases between them. Germline CDR1 MNHEY, CDR2 SVGEGT. The CDR3 is 14 amino acids. CDR3 sequence: CASSQTGGTDTQYF. DNA of the CDR3: TGTGCCAGCAGTCAGACTGGGGGCACAGATACGCAGTATTTT.

Regarding this clonotype: This may stem from a read error, because a much larger clone lies one nucleotide away. This chain connects TRBV29-1 to TRBJ1-2; D may be TRBD1 (5 bases). Trimming removed 4 bases at V and 8 bases at J, with 17 bases between. The CDR3 contains 13 residues. CDR1 is SQVTM and CDR2 is ANQGSEA in the germline V gene. In nucleotides, the CDR3 is TGCAGCGTTGGGCGGGGCAGTACTACGGGCTACACCTTC. Its protein product is CSVGRGSTTGYTF.

The chain carries TRBV18 and TRBJ1-3; 7 bases fit TRBD1. CDR1 KGHSH and CDR2 LQKENI come from the germline V gene. Unmatched junction bases numbered 2, after V lost 6 bases and J lost 0 bases. The CDR3 runs 14 residues. CDR3 loop: CASSGTVSGNTIYF. The CDR3 DNA follows: TGTGCCAGCTCCGGGACAGTCTCTGGAAACACCATATATTTT.

For this clonotype: Since a much larger clone is just one base distant, this may be a read error. The CDR3 DNA reads as TGTGCCAGCTCACCACCTTGGATTGAACAAGAGACCCAGTACTTC. Translated: CASSPPWIEQETQYF. The V gene is TRBV19, the J gene TRBJ2-5; D ambiguous. V lost 9 bases and J lost 2, with 19 bases in between. Germline assignment: CDR1 LNHDA and CDR2 SQIVND (reference sequence). The CDR3 sequence is 15 residues long. Full variable domain (missing parts from reference TRBV19 and TRBJ2-5): DGGITQSPKYLFRKEGQNVTLSCEQNLNHDAMYWYRQDPGQGLRLIYYSQIVNDFQKGDIAEGYSVSREKKESFPLTVTSAQKNPTAFYLCASSPPWIEQETQYFGPGTRLLVL.

V and J are TRBV12-3 or TRBV12-4 and TRBJ2-6; 7 nucleotides match TRBD1. The CDR3 runs to 18 residues. V lost 4 bases to trimming and J lost 0 bases; unmatched junction nucleotides: 9. The DNA for the CDR3 is TGTGCCAGCAGTTCCTCGGGACAGTACCCCTCTGGGGCCAACGTCCTGACTTTC. Encoded protein: CASSSSGQYPSGANVLTF.

In its sample, this clonotype was seen many times. The rearrangement uses TRBV2 and TRBJ2-3; 9 bases match TRBD2. The CDR3 has 14 amino acids. Germline V lookup: CDR1 SNHLY, CDR2 FYNNEI. V lost 5 bases, J lost 5 bases, and 5 bases stayed unmatched. CDR3 amino acids: CASSRTSDKDTQYF. In DNA, the CDR3 is TGTGCCAGCAGTAGGACTAGCGACAAAGATACGCAGTATTTT.

This clonotype appeared many times. V gene TRBV2 combines with J gene TRBJ1-2; 10 positions match TRBD1. V gave up 6 bases and J gave up 5 bases; unmatched junction bases: 6. This CDR3 spans 14 amino acids. The germline CDR1 and CDR2 sequences are SNHLY and FYNNEI. CDR3 sequence (DNA): TGTGCCAGCAGGGAGAGACAGGGGGCTTATGGCTACACCTTC. Translated, it gives CASRERQGAYGYTF. Based on the CDR3 plus reference TRBV2 and TRBJ1-2, the full variable domain is EPEVTQTPSHQVTQMGQEVILRCVPISNHLYFYWYRQILGQKVEFLVSFYNNEISEKSEIFDDQFSVERPDGSNFTLKIRSTKLEDSAMYFCASRERQGAYGYTFGSGTRLTVV.

J is TRBJ1-4 and V is TRBV4-2; D is uncertain. Germline V gene data show CDR1 as LGHNA and CDR2 as YNFKEQ. Trimming shortened V by 1 base and J by 8 bases, and 14 bases separated the two germline ends. The CDR3 runs to 15 residues. DNA for the CDR3: TGTGCCAGCAGCCAAGGCCTCTCCCTTGAGGAAAAACTGTTTTTT. Translated: CASSQGLSLEEKLFF.

The chain has TRBV18 and TRBJ2-6; the D gene is possibly TRBD2 (5 bases). Germline V gives CDR1 KGHSH, CDR2 LQKENI. The germline V and J ends were trimmed by 2 bases and 1 base, with 6 bases remaining between them. The CDR3 sequence is 15 residues long. CDR3 sequence: CASSPEGSGANVLTF. DNA for the CDR3: TGTGCCAGCTCACCAGAGGGATCTGGGGCCAACGTCCTGACTTTC.

Comment on this clonotype: A clone one base away is much larger, so this may be a read error. This rearrangement joins TRBV20-1 to TRBJ2-1; D is uncertain. The CDR3 runs to 12 residues. Germline lookup yields CDR1 DFQATT and CDR2 SNEGSKA (reference sequence). Trimming shortened V by 7 bases and J by 12 bases, and 19 bases separated the two germline ends. DNA of the CDR3: TGCAGTGTCCAGAGGCTAATCGATGGGCAGTTCTTC. This sequence encodes CSVQRLIDGQFF.

Remarks on this clonotype: One base away lies a much larger clone, so this may be a sequencing read error. The chain uses TRBV19 and TRBJ2-3; D possibly corresponds to TRBD2 (5 bases). This CDR3 region has 17 residues. Germline V gene data show CDR1 as LNHDA and CDR2 as SQIVND (reference sequence). This CDR3 is CASSIDLWASSTHTQYF. The CDR3 bases are TGTGCCAGTAGTATAGATCTTTGGGCTTCTAGCACACATACGCAGTATTTT.

This chain uses TRBV11-2 with TRBJ2-5; TRBD1 might be the D (6 bases). The CDR3 runs to 17 residues. The germline V gene has CDR1 SGHAT and CDR2 FQNNGV. The V end lost 5 bases, the J end lost 2 bases, and 21 bases lay between the germline ends. CDR3 amino acids: CASSPGVLAAKQETQYF. CDR3 bases: TGTGCCAGCAGCCCAGGGGTGTTGGCCGCCAAACAAGAGACCCAGTACTTC.

In its sample, this clonotype was seen many times. This chain connects TRBV7-9 to TRBJ2-1; D unclear. Trimming took 5 bases from V and 11 from J, leaving 10 bases between them. Germline V CDR1 and CDR2: SEHNR, FQNEAQ (reference sequence). There are 11 residues in the CDR3. The CDR3 DNA sequence: TGTGCCAGCAGCCTAGGTAGGAAGCAGTTCTTC. As protein: CASSLGRKQFF.

The V gene is TRBV18, the J gene TRBJ1-5, with D unresolved. V was trimmed by 4 bases and J by 0 bases, leaving 10 bases between them. CDR1 KGHSH and CDR2 LQKENI come from the germline V gene. This CDR3 comprises 15 residues. CDR3 DNA sequence: TGTGCCAGCTCACTAGATCAAAATAGCAATCAGCCCCAGCATTTT. Translation: CASSLDQNSNQPQHF.

The chain has TRBV5-6 and TRBJ2-3; 8 positions agree with TRBD2. Germline V gives CDR1 SGHDT, CDR2 YYEEEE. CDR3 length: 15 amino acids. Trimming took 0 bases from V and 6 from J; bases not matched to a gene: 6. The CDR3 DNA reads TGTGCCAGCAGCTTGGAGGTAGCGGGAACTGATACGCAGTATTTT. Amino acids: CASSLEVAGTDTQYF.

The rearrangement links TRBV12-3 or TRBV12-4 to TRBJ2-1, with 7 bases lining up with TRBD2. The CDR3 is 14 residues long. V lost 3 bases and J lost 9; bases outside the gene matches: 8. Here the CDR3 DNA reads TGTGCCAGCAGTTTCCAGCGGGATGGAGTTGAGCAGTTCTTC. This translates into CASSFQRDGVEQFF.

The J gene is TRBJ1-1, the V gene TRBV19; D possibly corresponds to TRBD1 (6 bases). This CDR3 spans 15 amino acids. Germline V gene sequence: CDR1 LNHDA, CDR2 SQIVND (reference sequence). Trimming pared 1 base from V and 4 bases from J, leaving 13 bases between. The CDR3 region is CASSIGNRVGTEAFF. CDR3 DNA sequence: TGTGCCAGTAGTATAGGTAACAGGGTGGGCACTGAAGCTTTCTTT.

This clonotype occurred a few times. The junction and the germline gene differ at one end; a read error may be behind it. The chain carries TRBV3-1 and TRBJ2-1, with D possibly matching TRBD2 (5 bases). The CDR3 consists of 15 residues. CDR1 and CDR2 from the germline V gene are LGHDT and YNNKEL (reference sequence). The CDR3 loop is CASSKEGARPNEQFF. The CDR3 DNA follows: TGTGCCAGCAGCAAAGAGGGAGCCCGCCCCAATGAGCAGTTCTTC.

This clonotype has a count of ten or more. The chain employs TRBV6-2 or TRBV6-3 and TRBJ2-3, with 13 bases that match TRBD2. The junction had 4 bases not matched to a gene; V was cut back by 2 bases and J by 5 bases. The CDR3 is 16 amino acids. CDR1 is MNHEY, CDR2 SVGEGT, per germline. CDR3 nucleotide sequence: TGTGCCAGCAGTTACAGACTAGCGGGAGGAGAAGATACGCAGTATTTT. Translation gives CASSYRLAGGEDTQYF.

This clonotype showed up just a few times. This chain uses TRBV7-9 with TRBJ2-1; 8 positions agree with TRBD1. Germline trimming cut 5 bases from V and 9 bases from J; bases unmatched to any gene: 9. Germline assignment: CDR1 SEHNR and CDR2 FQNEAQ (reference sequence). CDR3 length equals 14 residues. The CDR3: CASSPLGQGREQFF. The CDR3 bases are TGTGCCAGCAGCCCCCTCGGACAGGGTCGTGAGCAGTTCTTC.